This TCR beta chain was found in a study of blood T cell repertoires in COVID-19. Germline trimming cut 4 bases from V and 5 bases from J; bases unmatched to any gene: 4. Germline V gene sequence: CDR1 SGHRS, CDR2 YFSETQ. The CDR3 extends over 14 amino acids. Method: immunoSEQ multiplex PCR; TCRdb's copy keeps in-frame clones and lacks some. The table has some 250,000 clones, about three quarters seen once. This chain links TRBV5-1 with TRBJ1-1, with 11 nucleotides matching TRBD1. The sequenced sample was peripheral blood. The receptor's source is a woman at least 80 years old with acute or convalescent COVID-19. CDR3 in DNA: TGCGCCAGCAGCCCGGACAGGGGGCGAACTGAAGCTTTCTTT. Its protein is CASSPDRGRTEAFF.